This T cell receptor beta chain was obtained from a study of T cell responses to AZD1222 COVID-19 vaccine. General study findings and limits: Increases in Spike-specific TCR breadth and depth were seen after two AZD1222 doses. Donors in the cohort were predominantly white British and more often female, and clonal diversity was possibly underestimated.

In regard to this clone: The antigen is unknown.

This CDR3 is built from 15 residues. Clones were read by immunoSEQ multiplex PCR, and TCRdb kept only the in-frame ones, dropping some. The sample contains under 250,000 clones, 93% of which appear only once. This sequence was found in an adult in good health. The chain uses TRBV21-1 and TRBJ2-5; the tabulated D call, TRBD1, remains unverified against the DNA. TRBV21-1 is reported as a pseudogene. This specimen was peripheral blood, taken on day 0 of MenACWY control vaccination. As DNA, the CDR3 is TGTGCCAGCAGCAAAGCTACCACAAAAATAGAGACCCAGTACTTC. Translation: CASSKATTKIETQYF.